Listed here are 13 T cell receptor beta chains from one sample, sequenced in a study of OX40 agonist ivuxolimab in advanced cancers. The protocol was immunoSEQ multiplex PCR, while the TCRdb copy is restricted to in-frame clones and leaves out a portion. The sample includes over 55,000 clones, roughly 84% of them seen just once. This material consisted of CD4+ or CD8+ T cells sorted from blood, taken in a trial of the OX40 agonist ivuxolimab. Receptor source: an adult with an advanced solid tumor such as melanoma, head and neck, liver or kidney cancer.

V is TRBV5-1 and J is TRBJ2-2; 7 nucleotides line up with TRBD1. There are 15 residues in the CDR3. Losses at the gene ends were 4 bases for V and 4 bases for J; bases not matched to a gene: 7. Germline CDR1 reads SGHRS; CDR2 reads YFSETQ. The CDR3 bases are TGCGCCAGCAGCGTTGGGACAGTTACCACCGGGGAGCTGTTTTTT. Translating it yields CASSVGTVTTGELFF.

This clone was seen at least ten times. The rearrangement joins TRBV14 to TRBJ2-1; TRBD2 matches at 14 bases. After removal of 2 bases from V and 5 bases from J, the junction contained 5 bases not matched to a gene. The CDR3 has 17 residues. CDR1 is SGHDN and CDR2 is FVKESK in the germline V gene. For the CDR3, the DNA is TGTGCCAGCAGCCAACCTCCGGGACTAGCGGGAGACAATGAGCAGTTCTTC. Amino acid sequence: CASSQPPGLAGDNEQFF.

This clone was observed once. The CDR3 region has the DNA TGTGCCAGCAGTTCAGGGGCCCCTCCGCCGCAGTATTTT. Amino acids: CASSSGAPPPQYF. The V gene is TRBV28, the J gene TRBJ2-3; D may be TRBD1 (6 bases). Germline V lookup: CDR1 MDHEN, CDR2 SYDVKM. V was pared by 4 bases and J by 10 bases, with 15 bases between. The CDR3 loop spans 13 amino acids.

The V gene is TRBV6-5, the J gene TRBJ1-3; D remains unclear. The CDR3 runs 14 residues. Germline loops: CDR1 MNHEY, CDR2 SVGAGI. The V end was cut by 4 bases, the J end by 1 base, with 8 bases between. The CDR3 reads CASSWITSGNTIYF. The CDR3 DNA is TGTGCCAGCAGTTGGATAACGTCTGGAAACACCATATATTTT.

In regard to this clone: The sample carries other DNA sequences with the same CDR3. V usage is TRBV28 and J usage is TRBJ2-7; D remains ambiguous. V was trimmed by 1 base and J by 4 bases, leaving 2 bases between them. In germline, CDR1 is MDHEN, CDR2 SYDVKM. The CDR3 sequence is 11 residues long. The CDR3 DNA sequence: TGTGCCAGCAGTTTATTATACGAGCAGTACTTC. This codes for CASSLLYEQYF.

V usage is TRBV5-1 and J usage is TRBJ2-5; TRBD1 agrees at 8 bases. From germline, CDR1 is SGHRS and CDR2 YFSETQ. The V and J ends lost 2 bases and 5 bases, in that order; junction bases with no gene match: 5. The CDR3 contains 14 residues. CDR3: CASSFGAGGETQYF. As DNA, the CDR3 is TGCGCCAGCAGCTTTGGGGCAGGGGGCGAGACCCAGTACTTC.

This chain uses TRBV9 with TRBJ2-2; 10 positions match TRBD2. Germline assignment: CDR1 SGDLS and CDR2 YYNGEE. Losses at the gene ends were 0 bases for V and 5 bases for J; bases not matched to a gene: 4. The CDR3 runs to 16 residues. Here the CDR3 reads CASSVASGSRTGELFF. The CDR3 coding sequence is TGTGCCAGCAGCGTAGCTAGCGGGAGTCGGACCGGGGAGCTGTTTTTT. The full variable domain, with the rest looked up from reference TRBV9 and TRBJ2-2, is DSGVTQTPKHLITATGQRVTLRCSPRSGDLSVYWYQQSLDQGLQFLIQYYNGEERAKGNILERFSAQQFPDLHSELNLSSLELGDSALYFCASSVASGSRTGELFFGEGSRLTVL.

The chain has TRBV5-1 and TRBJ2-5; D unresolved. Germline assignment: CDR1 SGHRS and CDR2 YFSETQ. The CDR3 contains 14 residues. V was pared by 2 bases and J by 2 bases, with 10 bases between. In nucleotides, the CDR3 is TGCGCCAGCAGCTTAGAAGCGAGACAAGAGACCCAGTACTTC. Its protein is CASSLEARQETQYF.

V gene TRBV5-1 combines with J gene TRBJ2-7; D might be TRBD1 (6 bases). The germline CDR1 and CDR2 sequences are SGHRS and YFSETQ. Trimming took 1 base from V and 3 from J, leaving 29 bases between them. This CDR3 contains 20 residues. The CDR3 loop is CASSLRPPLSQGSGNYEQYF. The CDR3 DNA is TGCGCCAGCAGCTTGAGGCCTCCGCTCTCCCAGGGGAGTGGGAACTACGAGCAGTACTTC.

This chain uses TRBV7-9 with TRBJ2-2; D might be TRBD2 (5 bases). CDR3 length: 16 residues. The germline V gene has CDR1 SEHNR and CDR2 FQNEAQ (reference sequence). Deletions cut 6 bases from V and 4 bases from J, with 18 bases between. The CDR3 here is CASRFGGPLITGELFF. As DNA, the CDR3 is TGTGCCAGCAGGTTCGGCGGGCCCCTTATCACCGGGGAGCTGTTTTTT.

The CDR3 region has the DNA TGTGCCAGCAGTGCTACAGCGGGGCGGAGGGCCCAGTACTTC. Protein: CASSATAGRRAQYF. The chain has TRBV11-1 and TRBJ2-5; 7 positions agree with TRBD2. Germline V gene lookup returns CDR1 SGHAT and CDR2 FQDESV (reference sequence). V lost 6 bases to trimming and J lost 9 bases; unmatched junction nucleotides: 13. This CDR3 region has 14 residues.

V usage is TRBV5-6 and J usage is TRBJ2-1; D gene unclear. This CDR3 spans 13 amino acids. Deletions cut 2 bases from V and 4 bases from J, with 7 bases between. CDR1 and CDR2 from the germline V gene are SGHDT and YYEEEE. CDR3 bases: TGTGCCAGCAGCTTAGCCCAGTACAATGAGCAGTTCTTC. Translated, it gives CASSLAQYNEQFF.

This rearrangement joins TRBV19 to TRBJ1-5, with unresolved D. This CDR3 comprises 16 residues. Deletions cut 4 bases from V and 0 bases from J, with 13 bases between. The V gene's germline CDR1 is LNHDA and CDR2 SQIVND (reference sequence). The CDR3 DNA sequence: TGTGCCAGTAGTAGAAGGCCAGCTTATAGCAATCAGCCCCAGCATTTT. As protein: CASSRRPAYSNQPQHF.